A selection of T cell receptor beta chains follows, all from one sample in a study of T cell changes during pregnancy in multiple sclerosis. The table came from immunoSEQ multiplex PCR; TCRdb's copy has only in-frame clones and leaves some out. Altogether 30,000 or so clones are present, under 95% being singletons, with the ten largest covering roughly 0.4%. The specimen was CD4+ T cells from peripheral blood mononuclear cells, collected in the second trimester of pregnancy. The receptors were sampled from a female donor in good health, enrolled as a control in a pregnancy study. Both conserved end residues are part of each CDR3. D genes are given only for firm matches. Some rows mark clone size as missing; the rest say once, few, many or name a class of expanded clone.

-	11	-	TRBV6-5	TRBJ1-1	TGTGCCAGCAGTCGGAGCACTGAAGCTTTCTTT	CASSRSTEAFF
TRBD1	13	-	TRBV6-4	TRBJ1-1	TGTGCCAGCCCCCTGACAGGGCTGACTGAAGCTTTCTTT	CASPLTGLTEAFF
-	14	-	TRBV7-9	TRBJ1-1	TGTGCCAGCAGCCCCGACAGGAAACCAACTGAAGCTTTCTTT	CASSPDRKPTEAFF
TRBD2	13	-	TRBV4-2	TRBJ2-1	TGTGCCAGCAGCCAAGATTGGGAACTAGCGCTGTTCTTC	CASSQDWELALFF
TRBD1	15	-	TRBV2	TRBJ2-5	TGTGCCAGCAGTGTGGGGGGACAGGGCGAGGAGACCCAGTACTTC	CASSVGGQGEETQYF
-	10	few	TRBV2	TRBJ1-1	TGTGCCAGCTCTAGGACAGAAGCTTTCTTT	CASSRTEAFF
TRBD2	16	-	TRBV25-1	TRBJ2-5	TGTGCCAGCAGAAACCGACTAGCGGGAGTGGGAGAGACCCAGTACTTC	CASRNRLAGVGETQYF
TRBD1	15	-	TRBV7-9	TRBJ1-5	TGTGCCAGCAGCTTAGGGGGACAGCCACATCAGCCCCAGCATTTT	CASSLGGQPHQPQHF
-	14	-	TRBV7-2	TRBJ2-7	TGTGCCAGCAGCCTCTCAGTGCAGGACTACGAGCAGTACTTC	CASSLSVQDYEQYF
TRBD1	15	once	TRBV7-2	TRBJ2-7	TGTGCCAGCAGCACACCCCGGGACAGGGGATGGGAGCAGTACTTC	CASSTPRDRGWEQYF
-	12	-	TRBV7-8	TRBJ2-1	TGTGCCAGCAGCCCCGCGATGAATGAGCAGTTCTTC	CASSPAMNEQFF
TRBD2	16	-	TRBV7-2	TRBJ2-1	TGTGCCAGCAGCTTAGCATCGGGGGAGGGCCGTAATGAGCAGTTCTTC	CASSLASGEGRNEQFF
TRBD1	15	once	TRBV11-2	TRBJ1-2	TGTGCCAGCAGCTTAGTGGGGACAGGGGACTATGGCTACACCTTC	CASSLVGTGDYGYTF
-	12	-	TRBV25-1	TRBJ1-5	TGTGCCAGCAGTGACGGGTATCAGCCCCAGCATTTT	CASSDGYQPQHF
-	15	-	TRBV7-6	TRBJ1-1	TGTGCCAGCAGCTTAGAATTTCAGGGGAACACTGAAGCTTTCTTT	CASSLEFQGNTEAFF
-	16	-	TRBV11-3	TRBJ1-1	TGTGCCAGCAGCCTAATCTTGGGGGGGCAAAACACTGAAGCTTTCTTT	CASSLILGGQNTEAFF
TRBD2	16	-	TRBV10-1	TRBJ2-7	TGCGCCAGCAGTCCAAGCGGGAGGGCCGAAGTGCACGAGCAGTACTTC	CASSPSGRAEVHEQYF
-	14	-	TRBV5-1	TRBJ2-3	TGCGCCAGCAGCTTGGGACAGTACACAGATACGCAGTATTTT	CASSLGQYTDTQYF
-	15	-	TRBV10-3	TRBJ2-5	TGTGCCATCAGTGAGTCCTCTTCGCGGGGCGAGACCCAGTACTTC	CAISESSSRGETQYF
-	15	-	TRBV7-2	TRBJ1-3	TGTGCCAGCAGCCCGTTACAGGGTTTAAGAAACACCATATATTTT	CASSPLQGLRNTIYF
-	15	-	TRBV7-9	TRBJ2-7	TGTGCCAGCAGCTTAGGAAGCGTTCCCTCCTACGAGCAGTACTTC	CASSLGSVPSYEQYF
-	15	-	TRBV6-6	TRBJ1-1	TGTGCCAGCAGTTACCGGGGCCGGGGGGACACTGAAGCTTTCTTT	CASSYRGRGDTEAFF
-	14	-	TRBV7-9	TRBJ1-5	TGTGCCAGCGGCCCGGACAGCATCAATCAGCCCCAGCATTTT	CASGPDSINQPQHF
-	15	-	TRBV13	TRBJ1-4	TGTGCCAGCAGCTTCCAAGGGGCAACTAATGAAAAACTGTTTTTT	CASSFQGATNEKLFF
TRBD1	15	-	TRBV5-4	TRBJ2-7	TGTGCCAGCAGCTTGGTCGGGACAGGTGTGAACGAGCAGTACTTC	CASSLVGTGVNEQYF
-	13	-	TRBV10-2	TRBJ1-3	TGCGCCAGCAGTGACAGGATTGGAAACACCATATATTTT	CASSDRIGNTIYF
-	14	-	TRBV6-5	TRBJ1-2	TGTGCCAGCAGTGACTATCCCGAGGGCTATGGCTACACCTTC	CASSDYPEGYGYTF
TRBD2	16	-	TRBV5-6	TRBJ2-1	TGTGCCAGCAGCTTGAGGGAGCGGGAACCCTACAATGAGCAGTTCTTC	CASSLREREPYNEQFF
TRBD2	17	-	TRBV5-8	TRBJ2-1	TGTGCCAGCAGCCCGGGGGGGCTAGCGGGAGTAGGCCCTGGGCAGTTCTTC	CASSPGGLAGVGPGQFF
TRBD1	15	-	TRBV5-6	TRBJ1-1	TGTGCCAGCAGCTTGGGGACAGGGAAACCCACTGAAGCTTTCTTT	CASSLGTGKPTEAFF
TRBD1	15	-	TRBV5-1	TRBJ1-2	TGCGCCAGCAGCTCAAACCCGGGACAGACATATGGCTACACCTTC	CASSSNPGQTYGYTF
TRBD1	14	-	TRBV4-1	TRBJ1-4	TGCGCCAGCAGTTTAGGACAGGGATACGAAAAACTGTTTTTT	CASSLGQGYEKLFF
TRBD2	15	once	TRBV15	TRBJ2-7	TGTGCCACCAGCCCACCTAGCGGGAGTATCTACGAGCAGTACTTC	CATSPPSGSIYEQYF
-	13	-	TRBV11-2	TRBJ2-3	TGTGCCAGCAGCTTTGCAGGGGCCGATACGCAGTATTTT	CASSFAGADTQYF
TRBD2	17	-	TRBV7-8	TRBJ2-1	TGTGCCAGCAGCTTGGGAAGGGGACTAGCGGACTACAATGAGCAGTTCTTC	CASSLGRGLADYNEQFF
-	15	-	TRBV5-5	TRBJ1-1	TGTGCCAGCAGTTGGGATTGGGGGGGAACCACTGAAGCTTTCTTT	CASSWDWGGTTEAFF
-	14	-	TRBV11-3	TRBJ1-2	TGTGCCAGCAGCCCGGGAGGACAGCCTGGGGGCTACACCTTC	CASSPGGQPGGYTF
-	17	-	TRBV7-8	TRBJ2-1	TGTGCCAGCAGCCCAGGGGGGTGGAGGGCCTCCTACAATGAGCAGTTCTTC	CASSPGGWRASYNEQFF
TRBD1	13	-	TRBV30	TRBJ1-1	TGTGCCTGGAGTCCACAGGGGCCCTATGAAGCTTTCTTT	CAWSPQGPYEAFF
-	12	once	TRBV7-2	TRBJ1-2	TGTGCCAGCAGCTTCCCAGGGGTGGGCTACACCTTC	CASSFPGVGYTF